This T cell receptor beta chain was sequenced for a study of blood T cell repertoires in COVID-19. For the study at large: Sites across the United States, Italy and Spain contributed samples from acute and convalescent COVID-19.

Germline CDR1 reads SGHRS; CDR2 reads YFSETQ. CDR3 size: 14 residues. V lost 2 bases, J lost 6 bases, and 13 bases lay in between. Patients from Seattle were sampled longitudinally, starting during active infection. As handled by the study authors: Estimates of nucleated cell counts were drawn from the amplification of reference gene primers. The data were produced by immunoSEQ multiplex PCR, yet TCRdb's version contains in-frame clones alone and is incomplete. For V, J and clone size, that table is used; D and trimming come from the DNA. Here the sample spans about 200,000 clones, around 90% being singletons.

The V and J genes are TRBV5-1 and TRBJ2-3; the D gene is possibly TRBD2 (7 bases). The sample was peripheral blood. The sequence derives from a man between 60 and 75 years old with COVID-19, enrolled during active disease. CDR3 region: CASSFGGRADTQYF. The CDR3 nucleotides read TGCGCCAGCAGCTTCGGGGGGCGAGCCGATACGCAGTATTTT.